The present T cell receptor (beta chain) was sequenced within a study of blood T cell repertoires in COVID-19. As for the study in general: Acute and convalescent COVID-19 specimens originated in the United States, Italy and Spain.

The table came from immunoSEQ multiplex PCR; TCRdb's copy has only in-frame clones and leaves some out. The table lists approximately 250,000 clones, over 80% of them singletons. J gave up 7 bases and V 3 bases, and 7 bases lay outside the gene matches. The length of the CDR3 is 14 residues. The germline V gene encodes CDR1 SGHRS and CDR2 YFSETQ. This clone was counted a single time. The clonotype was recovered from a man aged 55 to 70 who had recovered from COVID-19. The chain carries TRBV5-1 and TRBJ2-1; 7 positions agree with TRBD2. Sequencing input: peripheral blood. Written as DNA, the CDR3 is TGCGCCAGCAGCTCATCCGGGACTAATAATGAGCAGTTCTTC. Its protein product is CASSSSGTNNEQFF.